Listed below are T cell receptor beta chains from one sample, sequenced in a study of shared clonotypes between healthy human individuals. Generated by immunoSEQ multiplex PCR, the TCRdb table keeps only in-frame clones and is missing some. The table includes some 1,100,000 clones, more than 75% detected once. Sequences were obtained from memory CD4+ T cells from PBMCs. These receptors all stem from a man aged 18 to 30 in good health. Some clones in this sample may be carry-over from other donors' samples. Each CDR3 is given with its conserved first and last residue. D genes are given only for firm matches. Where a row states a size, it is once, few, many or the class of an expanded clone; other rows omit it.

V gene	clone size	D gene	J gene	CDR3 length	CDR3 protein	CDR3 DNA
TRBV7-2	.	.	TRBJ1-2	16	CASSSPMPFVLYGYTF	TGTGCCAGCAGCTCACCCATGCCCTTCGTCTTATATGGCTACACCTTC
TRBV27	.	TRBD2	TRBJ2-1	15	CASSPGTTWHNEQFF	TGTGCCAGCAGTCCTGGGACTACCTGGCACAATGAGCAGTTCTTC
TRBV5-1	.	TRBD1	TRBJ1-1	14	CASSLTGGDAEAFF	TGCGCCAGCAGCTTGACAGGGGGCGACGCTGAAGCTTTCTTT
TRBV7-9	few	TRBD1	TRBJ1-2	18	CASSRLPPGQNPRYGYTF	TGTGCCAGCAGCCGACTTCCTCCGGGACAGAATCCTCGATATGGCTACACCTTC
TRBV5-6	.	TRBD1	TRBJ2-7	15	CASSRPGTGIYEQYF	TGTGCCAGCAGCCGCCCCGGGACAGGGATCTACGAGCAGTACTTC
TRBV28	.	TRBD2	TRBJ2-7	15	CASSLGAGGRYEQYF	TGTGCCAGCAGTTTGGGGGCGGGAGGTCGCTACGAGCAGTACTTC
TRBV11-3	.	.	TRBJ1-1	13	CALQQGWNTEAFF	TGTGCCCTCCAGCAGGGATGGAACACTGAAGCTTTCTTT
TRBV7-3	.	TRBD2	TRBJ2-3	15	CASSLLGLALDTQYF	TGTGCCAGCAGCCTCCTGGGACTAGCTCTAGATACGCAGTATTTT
TRBV4-3	.	.	TRBJ1-5	15	CASSQEPVSNQPQHF	TGCGCCAGCAGTCAAGAGCCAGTGAGCAATCAGCCCCAGCATTTT
TRBV2	once	.	TRBJ1-4	14	CASSVSGYGEKLFF	TGTGCCAGCAGTGTCTCGGGGTACGGTGAAAAACTGTTTTTT
TRBV5-1	.	TRBD1	TRBJ2-5	15	CASSLTGGLMETQYF	TGCGCCAGCAGCTTGACAGGGGGCCTAATGGAGACCCAGTACTTC
TRBV10-3	.	.	TRBJ2-5	14	CAISPGTLGETQYF	TGTGCCATCAGCCCCGGGACTTTGGGAGAGACCCAGTACTTC
TRBV19	.	.	TRBJ2-7	14	CASSMAALAYEQYF	TGTGCCAGTAGTATGGCCGCTCTAGCCTACGAGCAGTACTTC
TRBV29-1	.	.	TRBJ1-1	11	CSVPTGVGAFF	TGCAGCGTCCCGACAGGCGTTGGTGCTTTCTTT
TRBV10-3	.	.	TRBJ1-4	17	CAISERPPGTTGEKLFF	TGTGCCATCAGTGAGCGGCCCCCCGGGACGACTGGTGAAAAACTGTTTTTT
TRBV5-1	.	.	TRBJ2-2	13	CASSLSGTGELFF	TGCGCCAGCAGCCTATCCGGGACCGGGGAGCTGTTTTTT
TRBV11-2	.	TRBD1	TRBJ1-3	16	CASSYPGTGGGNTIYF	TGTGCCAGCAGCTACCCCGGGACAGGGGGAGGAAACACCATATATTTT
TRBV6-1	.	TRBD2	TRBJ2-1	14	CATLSGGLGNEQFF	TGTGCCACACTTAGCGGGGGCTTAGGGAATGAGCAGTTCTTC
TRBV5-6	.	TRBD1	TRBJ1-4	16	CASSWSMGTGNEKLFF	TGTGCCAGCAGCTGGTCCATGGGGACAGGCAATGAAAAACTGTTTTTT
TRBV5-3	.	.	TRBJ2-5	17	CARSFETDPTKTETQYF	TGTGCCAGAAGCTTCGAAACGGACCCGACGAAGACGGAGACCCAGTACTTC
TRBV28	once	.	TRBJ1-1	10	CASRSSEAFF	TGTGCCAGCAGATCGAGTGAAGCTTTCTTT
TRBV18	.	.	TRBJ1-1	14	CASSLRDKNTEAFF	TGTGCCAGCTCACTCCGGGACAAGAACACTGAAGCTTTCTTT
TRBV27	.	TRBD1	TRBJ1-2	13	CASSRDREYGYTF	TGTGCCAGCAGCCGGGACAGGGAATATGGCTACACCTTC
TRBV19	once	TRBD1	TRBJ2-3	14	CASSITGAPDTQYF	TGTGCCAGTAGTATAACAGGGGCCCCAGATACGCAGTATTTT
TRBV27	once	.	TRBJ1-2	12	CASGRSRWGYTF	TGTGCCAGCGGCCGGTCTCGCTGGGGCTACACCTTC
TRBV7-8	.	.	TRBJ1-3	15	CASSWDGNSGNTIYF	TGTGCCAGCAGCTGGGACGGCAACTCTGGAAACACCATATATTTT
TRBV2	.	TRBD1	TRBJ2-7	12	CASGRTGYEQYF	TGTGCCAGCGGACGGACAGGCTACGAGCAGTACTTC
TRBV7-2	.	.	TRBJ2-1	19	CASSLGGGRSGLSYNEQFF	TGTGCCAGCAGCTTAGGAGGGGGGAGGAGCGGCCTCTCCTACAATGAGCAGTTCTTC
TRBV6-5	.	TRBD1	TRBJ1-5	15	CASKTGANSNQPQHF	TGTGCCAGCAAAACAGGGGCCAATAGCAATCAGCCCCAGCATTTT
TRBV7-9	.	.	TRBJ2-1	14	CASSLTGAIGEQFF	TGTGCCAGCAGCTTAACGGGCGCCATAGGTGAGCAGTTCTTC
TRBV14	.	.	TRBJ1-2	13	CASSPHTDYGYTF	TGTGCCAGCAGCCCGCACACTGACTATGGCTACACCTTC
TRBV30	.	TRBD1	TRBJ1-1	16	CAWSVRGRGLTIEAFF	TGTGCCTGGAGTGTACGGGGGAGGGGGCTTACAATAGAAGCTTTCTTT
TRBV6-5	.	.	TRBJ1-2	15	CASTTQGKSNYGYTF	TGTGCCAGCACCACCCAGGGCAAATCTAACTATGGCTACACCTTC
TRBV5-1	.	.	TRBJ2-2	13	CASSFQDTGELFF	TGCGCCAGCAGCTTCCAGGACACCGGGGAGCTGTTTTTT
TRBV2	.	.	TRBJ2-2	13	CASSGTVSGELFF	TGTGCCAGCAGTGGGACAGTTTCCGGGGAGCTGTTTTTT
TRBV7-2	.	TRBD1	TRBJ2-7	13	CAIAGQGSYEQYF	TGTGCCATCGCGGGACAGGGTAGTTACGAGCAGTACTTC